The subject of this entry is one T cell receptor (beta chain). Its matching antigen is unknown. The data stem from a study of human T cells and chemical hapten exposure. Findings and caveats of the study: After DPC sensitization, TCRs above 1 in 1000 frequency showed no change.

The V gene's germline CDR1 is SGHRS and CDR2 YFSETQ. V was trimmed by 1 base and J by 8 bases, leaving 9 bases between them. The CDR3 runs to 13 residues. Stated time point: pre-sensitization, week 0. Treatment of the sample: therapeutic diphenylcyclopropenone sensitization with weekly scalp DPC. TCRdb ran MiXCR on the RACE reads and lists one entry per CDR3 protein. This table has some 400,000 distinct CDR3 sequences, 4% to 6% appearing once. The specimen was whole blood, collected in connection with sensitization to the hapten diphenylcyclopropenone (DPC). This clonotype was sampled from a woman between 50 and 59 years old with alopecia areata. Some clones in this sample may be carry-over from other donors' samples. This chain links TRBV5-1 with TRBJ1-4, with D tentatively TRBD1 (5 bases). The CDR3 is CASSLQAGEKLFF. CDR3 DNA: TGCGCCAGCAGCTTGCAGGCAGGGGAAAAACTGTTTTTT.